Reported below is one TCR beta chain. Its antigen is unknown. In the same sample, other DNA sequences code for this CDR3. The sample is drawn from a study of shared clonotypes between healthy human individuals. Study-wide findings and caveats: A handful of donors had about 5% of their naive CD4 clonotypes in common. Non-shared clonotypes had lower generation probabilities than clonotypes shared by all four sorted-subset donors.

The CDR3 spans 14 residues. Germline V gene lookup returns CDR1 SEHNR and CDR2 FQNEAQ (reference sequence). With 1 base removed from V and 1 base from J, the gap between germline ends came to 4 bases. This table comes from immunoSEQ multiplex PCR, and its TCRdb copy is limited to in-frame clones, with some not included. The sample includes approximately 2,000,000 clones, about 90% seen only once; the top ten take 0.37%. The J gene is TRBJ2-2, the V gene TRBV7-9; D gene uncertain. This TCR derives from a man younger than 35 in good health. Some clones in this sample may be carry-over from other donors' samples. Sequenced: naive CD4+ T cells from PBMCs. Subset meaning: CD45RA+ positively selected. CDR3 region: CASSLGGNTGELFF. The CDR3 nucleotides are TGTGCCAGCAGCTTAGGGGGGAACACCGGGGAGCTGTTTTTT.